The 6 T cell receptor beta chains reported below all come from one sample, sequenced in a study of OX40 agonist ivuxolimab in advanced cancers. The data were produced by immunoSEQ multiplex PCR, yet TCRdb's version contains in-frame clones alone and is incomplete. The top ten clones hold around 8.2% of a sample with around 67,000 clones, 65% to 85% of them seen once. Sequencing used CD4+ or CD8+ T cells sorted from blood, obtained in a trial of the OX40 agonist ivuxolimab. Receptor source: an adult with an advanced solid tumor such as melanoma, head and neck, liver or kidney cancer.

The chain carries TRBV6-5 and TRBJ2-2; either TRBD1 or TRBD2 may supply D (5 bases each). Germline assignment: CDR1 MNHEY and CDR2 SVGAGI. The CDR3 length is 15 residues. V lost 2 bases to trimming and J lost 4 bases, with 11 bases between them. CDR3 coding DNA: TGTGCCAGCAGTTACGGAAGAGGGGCCACCGGGGAGCTGTTTTTT. This sequence encodes CASSYGRGATGELFF.

This chain joins TRBV19 and TRBJ1-4; D is unresolved. The ends were cut back, 3 bases at V and 10 bases at J, with 18 bases in the middle. Germline CDR1 is LNHDA and CDR2 is SQIVND (reference sequence). This CDR3 has 15 residues. CDR3 protein: CASSMTNNLIGKLFF. The CDR3, as DNA: TGTGCCAGTAGTATGACAAACAACTTGATTGGAAAACTGTTTTTT.

The rearrangement joins TRBV5-5 to TRBJ2-1, with a weak D call TRBD2 (6 bases). Germline CDR1 and CDR2: SGHKS and YYEKEE (reference sequence). This CDR3 is 13 amino acids long. V was trimmed by 4 bases and J by 8 bases, leaving 13 bases between them. As DNA, the CDR3 is TGTGCCAGCAGCCTGGGACTTCTCCATGAGCAGTTCTTC. The encoded protein is CASSLGLLHEQFF.

The chain is built from TRBV5-1 and TRBJ2-1; 9 bases agree with TRBD1. Germline V gene lookup returns CDR1 SGHRS and CDR2 YFSETQ. J was trimmed by 6 bases and V by 0 bases; bases with no gene match: 7. The length of the CDR3 is 16 residues. The CDR3 region has the DNA TGCGCCAGCAGCTTGGAGACAGGGGGGTACATCAATGAGCAGTTCTTC. This translates into CASSLETGGYINEQFF.

The chain is built from TRBV6-5 and TRBJ1-2; TRBD1 agrees at 9 bases. Germline CDR1 is MNHEY and CDR2 is SVGAGI. V was clipped by 3 bases and J by 5 bases; unmatched bases: 10. The CDR3 length is 16 residues. CDR3 sequence (DNA): TGTGCCAGCAGTTATGTCGGACAGGGGAGTAGGTATGGCTACACCTTC. Translating gives CASSYVGQGSRYGYTF.

V and J are TRBV21-1 and TRBJ2-1; TRBD2, the D gene given by the table, was not confirmed from the DNA. TRBV21-1 is a recognized pseudogene. This CDR3 has 21 amino acids. CDR3 nucleotide sequence: TGTGCCAGCAGCAAATGGGAGTCCCGGGACAGTGGACTAGCGGCCTACAATGAGCAGTTCTTC. Protein sequence: CASSKWESRDSGLAAYNEQFF.